The T cell receptor beta chain described here comes from a study of OX40 agonist ivuxolimab in advanced cancers. V trimming: 8 bases; J trimming: 8 bases; junction bases outside the gene matches: 7. Germline V gene data show CDR1 as MDHEN and CDR2 as SYDVKM. The CDR3 runs 13 residues. Libraries were prepared by immunoSEQ multiplex PCR; TCRdb keeps only in-frame clonotypes and omits some of them. Of roughly 80,000 clones in the sample, around four fifths were seen once. The starting material was CD4+ or CD8+ T cells sorted from blood, obtained in a trial of the OX40 agonist ivuxolimab. The chain joins TRBV28 to TRBJ1-3; TRBD1 matches 9 bases. This clonotype originated in an adult with an advanced solid tumor such as melanoma, head and neck, liver or kidney cancer. CDR3 sequence: CASASGQGDTIYF. The CDR3 nucleotides read TGTGCCAGCGCATCGGGACAGGGAGACACCATATATTTT. The full variable domain, with the rest looked up from reference TRBV28 and TRBJ1-3, is DVKVTQSSRYLVKRTGEKVFLECVQDMDHENMFWYRQDPGLGLRLIYFSYDVKMKEKGDIPEGYSVSREKKERFSLILESASTNQTSMYLCASASGQGDTIYFGEGSWLTVV.